Sequencing of this TCR beta chain was carried out in a study of T cell changes during pregnancy in multiple sclerosis (dated by TCRdb to the late 2010s). About the study as a whole: The study examined how the T cell repertoire changed over the course of pregnancy in women with multiple sclerosis.

Comments on this clone: Its antigen is not yet known. No base quality information exists; no much larger clone differs at one position.

The library was made by the immunoSEQ multiplex PCR assay. TCRdb carries this immuneACCESS record with in-frame sequences only. Its versions omit some clonotypes, under half of them owing to an unresolved V gene in the studies checked, with the rest unexplained. This sample has 60,000 to 95,000 clones in its table, and around nine tenths of those were observed once. Clones ranked in the top ten supply about 0.4% of the sample. According to the germline V gene, CDR1 reads ENHRY and CDR2 reads SYGVKD. The CDR3 runs 12 residues from the cysteine to the phenylalanine. Of the read, only the CDR3 DNA is kept; its 36 bases are in frame from base 1. V and J lose 10 bases and 5 bases, and a span of 12 bases separates them.

The receptor was derived from a female donor with multiple sclerosis, enrolled in a pregnancy study. The specimen comprised CD4+ T cells from peripheral blood mononuclear cells, sampled before pregnancy. The chain uses TRBV10-3 and TRBJ1-5; TRBD1 could be the D gene, as 6 bases match. The CDR3 reads CASTGTDQPQHF. The sequenced DNA is TGTGCCAGCACAGGGACCGATCAGCCCCAGCATTTT.